Sequencing of this T cell receptor beta chain was carried out in a study of Graves' ophthalmopathy and Graves' hyperthyroidism. Study details: Stable hyperthyroidism meant no progression to ophthalmopathy within 18 months of follow-up.

The CDR3 has 11 amino acids. V shed 3 bases and J shed 10 bases, with 9 bases lying between them. Looked up from germline, CDR1 is SGHAT and CDR2 is FQDESV (reference sequence). RNA transcripts provided the template for amplifying TCR beta CDR3 regions. RT-PCR was first run with HTBI primers, then multiplex PCR in a second round. One entry per CDR3 protein, called by TCRdb with MiXCR from the multiplex PCR reads. The sample contains over a million distinct CDR3 sequences, roughly two fifths of which appear only once. The sample holds many counts of this clonotype. This TCR came from an adult man with Graves' hyperthyroidism. The specimen sequenced was peripheral blood or thyroid tissue (not recorded which). The rearrangement links TRBV11-1 to TRBJ2-5, with D hard to call. CDR3 in amino acids: CASSFGQHQYF. Here the CDR3 DNA reads TGTGCCAGCAGCTTCGGGCAGCACCAGTACTTC.